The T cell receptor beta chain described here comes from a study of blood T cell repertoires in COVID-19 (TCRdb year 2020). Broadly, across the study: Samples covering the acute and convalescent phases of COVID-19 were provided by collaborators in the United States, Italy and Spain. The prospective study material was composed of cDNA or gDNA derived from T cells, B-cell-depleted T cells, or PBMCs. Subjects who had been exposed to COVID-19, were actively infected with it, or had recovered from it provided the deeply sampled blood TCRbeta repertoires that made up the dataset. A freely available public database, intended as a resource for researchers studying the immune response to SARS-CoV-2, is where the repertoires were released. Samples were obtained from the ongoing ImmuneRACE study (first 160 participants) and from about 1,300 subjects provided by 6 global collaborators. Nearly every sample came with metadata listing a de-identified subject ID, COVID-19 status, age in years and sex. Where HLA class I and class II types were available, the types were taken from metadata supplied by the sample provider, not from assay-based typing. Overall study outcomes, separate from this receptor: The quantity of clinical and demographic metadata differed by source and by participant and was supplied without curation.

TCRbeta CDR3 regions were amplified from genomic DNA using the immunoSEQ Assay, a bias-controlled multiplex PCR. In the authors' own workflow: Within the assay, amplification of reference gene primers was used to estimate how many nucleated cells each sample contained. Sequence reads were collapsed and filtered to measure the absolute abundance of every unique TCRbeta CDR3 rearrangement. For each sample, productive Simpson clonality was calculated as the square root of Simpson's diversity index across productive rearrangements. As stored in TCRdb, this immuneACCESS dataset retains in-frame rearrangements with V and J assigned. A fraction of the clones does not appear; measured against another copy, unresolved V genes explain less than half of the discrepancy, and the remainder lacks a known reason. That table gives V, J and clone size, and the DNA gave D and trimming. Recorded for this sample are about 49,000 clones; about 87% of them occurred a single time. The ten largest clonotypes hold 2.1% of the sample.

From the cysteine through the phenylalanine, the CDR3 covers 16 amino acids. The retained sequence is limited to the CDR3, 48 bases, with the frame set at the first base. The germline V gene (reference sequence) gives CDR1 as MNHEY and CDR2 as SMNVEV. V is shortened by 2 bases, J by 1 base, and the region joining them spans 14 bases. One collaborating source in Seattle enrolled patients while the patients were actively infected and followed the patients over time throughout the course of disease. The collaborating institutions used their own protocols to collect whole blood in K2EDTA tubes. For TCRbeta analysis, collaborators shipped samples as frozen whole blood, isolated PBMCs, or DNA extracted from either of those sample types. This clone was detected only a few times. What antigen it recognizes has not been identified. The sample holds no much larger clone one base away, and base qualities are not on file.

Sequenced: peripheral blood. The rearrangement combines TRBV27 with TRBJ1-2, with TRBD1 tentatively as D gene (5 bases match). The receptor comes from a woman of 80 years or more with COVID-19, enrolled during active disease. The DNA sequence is TGTGCCAGCAGTTTACAGGGAAGCAGAATTAACTATGGCTACACCTTC. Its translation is CASSLQGSRINYGYTF.